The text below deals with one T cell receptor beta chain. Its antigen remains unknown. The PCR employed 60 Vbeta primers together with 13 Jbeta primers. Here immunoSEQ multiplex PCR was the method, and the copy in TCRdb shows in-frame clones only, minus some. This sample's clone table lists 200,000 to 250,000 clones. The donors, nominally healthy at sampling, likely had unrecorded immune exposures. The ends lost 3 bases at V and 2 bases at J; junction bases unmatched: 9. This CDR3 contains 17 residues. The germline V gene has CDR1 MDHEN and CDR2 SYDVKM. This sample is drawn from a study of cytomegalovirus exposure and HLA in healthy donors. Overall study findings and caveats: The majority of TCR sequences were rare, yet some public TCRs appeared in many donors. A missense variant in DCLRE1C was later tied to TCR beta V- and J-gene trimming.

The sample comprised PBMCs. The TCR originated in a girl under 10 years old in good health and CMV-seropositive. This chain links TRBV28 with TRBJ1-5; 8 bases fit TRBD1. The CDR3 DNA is TGTGCCAGCAGTTTTATTCAGGGGGCTCGTCGCAATCAGCCCCAGCATTTT. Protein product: CASSFIQGARRNQPQHF.